These T cell receptor beta chains were read from a single sample in a study of blood T cell repertoires in COVID-19. Profiled with immunoSEQ multiplex PCR; TCRdb holds only in-frame clones, not every one. The sample lists some 150,000 clones; about 86% were seen once. The sample consisted of peripheral blood. The receptors derive from a woman between 40 and 55 years old with acute or convalescent COVID-19. Both conserved end residues are part of each CDR3. The D gene is left open where the match is weak. Clone size is shown for a subset of rows, as once, few, many or a class of expanded clone.

.	TRBV5-1	TRBJ1-2	once	CASSRAGAGYTF	TGCGCCAGCAGCAGGGCAGGGGCAGGCTACACCTTC
.	TRBV28	TRBJ1-1	.	CASSLSSNTEAFF	TGTGCCAGCAGTTTATCGTCGAACACTGAAGCTTTCTTT
.	TRBV4-3	TRBJ1-2	.	CASRRSASAWSYTF	TGCGCCAGCAGGAGGTCAGCCAGCGCGTGGAGCTACACCTTC
.	TRBV29-1	TRBJ1-2	.	CSAESPQRYTF	TGCAGCGCCGAAAGCCCGCAGCGGTACACCTTC
TRBD2	TRBV6-5	TRBJ2-2	.	CASSSTSATGELFF	TGTGCCAGCAGCTCGACTAGCGCTACGGGGGAGCTGTTTTTT
.	TRBV7-3	TRBJ1-1	.	CASTLTGGASTEAFF	TGTGCCAGCACCCTAACAGGAGGGGCCAGCACTGAAGCTTTCTTT
TRBD2	TRBV6-5	TRBJ2-5	once	CASGRDSETQYF	TGTGCCAGCGGGAGGGATTCGGAGACCCAGTACTTC
TRBD1	TRBV9	TRBJ1-3	.	CASSSGQNSGNTIYF	TGTGCCAGCAGCTCGGGACAGAACTCTGGAAACACCATATATTTT
.	TRBV4-1	TRBJ2-6	.	CASSQDWGHRVNVLTF	TGCGCCAGCAGCCAAGATTGGGGACACCGAGTAAACGTCCTGACTTTC
TRBD1	TRBV30	TRBJ1-2	.	CAWSVDRGQDGYTF	TGTGCCTGGAGTGTAGATCGGGGACAGGATGGCTACACCTTC
TRBD1	TRBV4-1	TRBJ2-2	.	CASSHGDRGTGELFF	TGCGCCAGCAGCCATGGGGACAGGGGAACCGGGGAGCTGTTTTTT
TRBD1	TRBV7-2	TRBJ1-1	once	CASSLVGDRVLNTEAFF	TGTGCCAGCAGCTTAGTAGGCGACAGGGTTTTGAACACTGAAGCTTTCTTT
.	TRBV7-2	TRBJ2-7	many	CASSLGHGNEQYF	TGTGCCAGCAGCTTAGGCCACGGGAACGAGCAGTACTTC
.	TRBV7-2	TRBJ1-1	once	CASSFQGLVTEAFF	TGTGCCAGCAGCTTTCAGGGGTTAGTGACTGAAGCTTTCTTT
.	TRBV4-1	TRBJ1-1	.	CASSQLHGRSTEAFF	TGCGCCAGCAGCCAATTGCATGGGCGAAGTACTGAAGCTTTCTTT
.	TRBV9	TRBJ1-4	once	CASSSRLGGSEKLFF	TGTGCCAGCAGCTCCCGGCTAGGGGGAAGCGAAAAACTGTTTTTT
TRBD1	TRBV5-1	TRBJ2-2	.	CASSFGQGRTGELFF	TGCGCCAGCAGCTTTGGACAGGGAAGGACCGGGGAGCTGTTTTTT
TRBD1	TRBV24-1	TRBJ1-5	.	CATSDSGGRGNQPQHF	TGTGCCACCAGTGATTCAGGGGGACGGGGCAATCAGCCCCAGCATTTT
TRBD1	TRBV19	TRBJ1-6	.	CASTTGQAHSPLHF	TGTGCCAGTACTACTGGACAGGCCCATTCACCCCTCCACTTT
TRBD1	TRBV5-8	TRBJ2-2	.	CASSLWDRGTGELFF	TGTGCCAGCAGCTTGTGGGACAGGGGAACCGGGGAGCTGTTTTTT
.	TRBV21-1	TRBJ1-6	.	CASSYMTIYSPLHF	TGTGCCAGCAGTTACATGACAATATACTCACCCCTCCACTTT
TRBD2	TRBV3-1/TRBV3-2	TRBJ2-3	.	CASSPPGLDLDTQYF	TGTGCCAGCAGCCCACCGGGACTAGATCTGGATACGCAGTATTTT
.	TRBV5-3	TRBJ1-5	.	CARSLSGSGVNQPQHF	TGTGCCAGAAGCTTGAGTGGATCGGGGGTCAATCAGCCCCAGCATTTT
.	TRBV3-1/TRBV3-2	TRBJ2-3	.	CASSARSTDTQYF	TGTGCCAGCAGTGCGAGAAGCACAGATACGCAGTATTTT
TRBD1	TRBV2	TRBJ1-4	.	CASSPQGVDEKLFF	TGTGCCAGCAGCCCACAGGGGGTTGATGAAAAACTGTTTTTT
TRBD1	TRBV19	TRBJ1-5	.	CASSIGQVDNQPQHF	TGTGCCAGTAGTATCGGACAGGTCGACAATCAGCCCCAGCATTTT
TRBD2	TRBV7-9	TRBJ2-2	few	CASSFDGRYGGELFF	TGTGCCAGCAGCTTCGACGGGAGGTACGGCGGGGAGCTGTTTTTT
.	TRBV7-2	TRBJ2-2	few	CASSSSGSNTGELFF	TGTGCCAGCAGCTCCTCGGGTTCGAACACCGGGGAGCTGTTTTTT
.	TRBV2	TRBJ2-1	.	CASTQGGRGHQQFF	TGTGCCAGCACTCAAGGGGGGCGGGGGCACCAGCAGTTCTTC
TRBD2	TRBV6-2/TRBV6-3	TRBJ2-3	.	CASSRSTSGIRTDTQYF	TGTGCCAGCAGTCGGTCTACTAGCGGGATCCGCACAGATACGCAGTATTTT
.	TRBV27	TRBJ1-4	once	CASSLEGVNEKLFF	TGTGCCAGCAGTTTAGAGGGCGTTAATGAAAAACTGTTTTTT